These 29 T cell receptor beta chains share one sample of origin, sequenced in a study of cytomegalovirus exposure and HLA in healthy donors. The PCR contained 60 Vbeta and 13 Jbeta primers. TCRdb keeps only in-frame clones here, not all; method: immunoSEQ multiplex PCR. This table holds 130,000 or so clones, more than 75% found once. Sequenced material: PBMCs. The receptors shown here come from a man between 35 and 55 years old in good health and CMV-seronegative.

The chain combines TRBV6-6 with TRBJ1-5; D not certain. Trimming removed 5 bases from V and 4 bases from J, with 9 bases in between. The CDR3 has 13 amino acids. CDR1 MNHNY and CDR2 SVGAGI come from the germline V gene (reference sequence). CDR3 sequence reads: CASSPAGNQPQHF. The CDR3 DNA reads as TGTGCCAGCAGTCCCGCGGGGAATCAGCCCCAGCATTTT.

The chain employs TRBV11-3 and TRBJ2-2; 9 bases match TRBD1. Losses at the gene ends were 5 bases for V and 6 bases for J; bases not matched to a gene: 13. Germline CDR1 is SGHNT and CDR2 is YENEEA. The CDR3 sequence is 17 residues long. CDR3: CASSPSTGTGSSGELFF. The CDR3 bases are TGTGCCAGCAGCCCTAGCACCGGGACAGGGTCATCCGGGGAGCTGTTTTTT. The full variable domain, its missing parts supplied by reference TRBV11-3 and TRBJ2-2, is EAGVVQSPRYKIIEKKQPVAFWCNPISGHNTLYWYLQNLGQGPELLIRYENEEAVDDSQLPKDRFSAERLKGVDSTLKIQPAELGDSAVYLCASSPSTGTGSSGELFFGEGSRLTVL.

J is TRBJ2-7 and V is TRBV4-1, with 8 bases lining up with TRBD1. V lost 3 bases and J lost 2; bases outside the gene matches: 3. In germline, CDR1 is MGHRA, CDR2 YSYEKL. This CDR3 is built from 14 residues. The CDR3 loop reads CASSHDRGTYEQYF. The CDR3 DNA reads TGCGCCAGCAGCCACGACAGGGGCACCTACGAGCAGTACTTC.

This chain connects TRBV27 to TRBJ2-3; 8 bases fit TRBD1. CDR1 MNHEY and CDR2 SMNVEV come from the germline V gene (reference sequence). With V trimmed by 2 bases and J by 2 bases, 3 bases remained unmatched. CDR3 length: 15 amino acids. Here the CDR3 reads CASSLNRGVTDTQYF. The CDR3 DNA sequence: TGTGCCAGCAGTTTAAACAGGGGGGTCACAGATACGCAGTATTTT.

The chain carries TRBV11-3 and TRBJ2-3; D unclear. Trimming stripped 5 bases from V and 0 bases from J, with 6 bases between. The CDR3 totals 13 residues. The germline V gene encodes CDR1 SGHNT and CDR2 YENEEA. CDR3 protein: CASSRASTDTQYF. CDR3 bases: TGTGCCAGCAGCCGAGCGAGCACAGATACGCAGTATTTT.

The CDR3 coding sequence is TGTGCCAGCAGCTTGGAGGGGCAGCGTACCACTGAAGCTTTCTTT. This sequence encodes CASSLEGQRTTEAFF. V usage is TRBV5-5 and J usage is TRBJ1-1; maybe TRBD1 (5 bases). Trimming stripped 0 bases from V and 4 bases from J, with 13 bases between. This CDR3 comprises 15 residues. Germline values: CDR1 SGHKS, CDR2 YYEKEE (reference sequence).

This clone has just a few counts. This chain links TRBV2 with TRBJ1-3; D is uncertain. V gave up 1 base and J gave up 0 bases, with 7 bases separating them. The CDR3 has 15 residues. Germline CDR1 and CDR2: SNHLY and FYNNEI. The CDR3 region has the DNA TGTGCCAGCAGTGAAGGGTCAGACTCTGGAAACACCATATATTTT. Protein: CASSEGSDSGNTIYF.

The chain employs TRBV5-4 and TRBJ2-7; 7 bases align to TRBD1. This CDR3 is built from 16 residues. From germline, CDR1 is SGHNT and CDR2 YYREEE (reference sequence). Trimming at V came to 0 bases and at J to 6 bases, leaving 12 bases not matched to a gene. In nucleotides, the CDR3 is TGTGCCAGCAGCTTGGCTACTTCGGGGACAGTACGCGAGCAGTACTTC. It translates to CASSLATSGTVREQYF.

The V and J genes are TRBV6-1 and TRBJ2-1; 12 nucleotides match TRBD2. The CDR3 length is 15 residues. The V gene end was trimmed by 4 bases and the J gene end by 4 bases; junction bases not matched to a gene: 2. Looked up from germline, CDR1 is MNHNS and CDR2 is SASEGT. The CDR3 sequence is CASSGTSGAYNEQFF. CDR3 bases: TGTGCCAGCAGTGGGACTAGCGGGGCGTACAATGAGCAGTTCTTC.

The chain joins TRBV28 to TRBJ1-6, with a weak D call TRBD1 (6 bases). Trimming stripped 5 bases from V and 9 bases from J, with 17 bases between. Germline loops: CDR1 MDHEN, CDR2 SYDVKM. This CDR3 is 15 amino acids long. The CDR3 sequence is CASSVRTVVSSPLHF. As DNA, the CDR3 is TGTGCCAGCAGTGTTAGGACAGTAGTGAGTTCACCCCTCCACTTT.

The chain recombines TRBV9 with TRBJ2-1, with TRBD2 identical over 13 bases. After removal of 4 bases from V and 7 bases from J, the junction contained 11 bases not matched to a gene. The germline V gene encodes CDR1 SGDLS and CDR2 YYNGEE. CDR3 size: 17 residues. CDR3 coding DNA: TGTGCCAGCAGCCTCCGAACTAGCGGGGGGGCCTGGAATGAGCAGTTCTTC. This sequence encodes CASSLRTSGGAWNEQFF.

This clone was counted a few times. This chain joins TRBV27 and TRBJ2-7; maybe TRBD1 (5 bases). CDR1 MNHEY and CDR2 SMNVEV come from the germline V gene (reference sequence). Trimming pared 5 bases from V and 0 bases from J, leaving 14 bases between. The CDR3 length is 15 residues. For the CDR3, the DNA is TGTGCCAGCAGTCAAACCTCACAGGCCTCCTACGAGCAGTACTTC. Translation: CASSQTSQASYEQYF.

The rearrangement joins TRBV6-5 to TRBJ2-5, with TRBD2 matching 15 bases. CDR1 and CDR2 (germline): MNHEY, SVGAGI. The V gene end was trimmed by 7 bases and the J gene end by 6 bases; junction bases not matched to a gene: 3. CDR3 length: 14 residues. The CDR3 protein is CASTGLAGGKTQYF. CDR3 in DNA: TGTGCCAGCACTGGACTAGCGGGAGGGAAGACCCAGTACTTC.

This clone was seen once. The chain combines TRBV28 with TRBJ1-1; the match to TRBD1 covers 7 bases. The germline V gene encodes CDR1 MDHEN and CDR2 SYDVKM. This CDR3 spans 15 amino acids. With V trimmed by 5 bases and J by 4 bases, 10 bases remained unmatched. In nucleotides, the CDR3 is TGTGCCAGCAGTGTGTACCCAGGGGGTGGCACTGAAGCTTTCTTT. Its protein product is CASSVYPGGGTEAFF.

CDR3 sequence: CASSLESQGLSYEQYF. CDR3 coding DNA: TGTGCCAGCAGCTTAGAGTCACAGGGGCTATCCTACGAGCAGTACTTC. The chain carries TRBV5-5 and TRBJ2-7, with 7 bases fitting TRBD1. The CDR3 sequence is 16 residues long. Trimming took 2 bases from V and 1 from J; bases not matched to a gene: 9. Germline V lookup: CDR1 SGHKS, CDR2 YYEKEE (reference sequence).

The V call is TRBV14, the J call TRBJ1-5; 8 bases fit TRBD1. This CDR3 contains 20 residues. The germline CDR1 and CDR2 sequences are SGHDN and FVKESK. V lost 0 bases and J lost 0; bases outside the gene matches: 13. The CDR3 sequence is CASSQEDGRGPQDSNQPQHF. The CDR3 nucleotides are TGTGCCAGCAGCCAAGAAGACGGCAGGGGGCCCCAAGATAGCAATCAGCCCCAGCATTTT.

This clone was detected once. The chain carries TRBV2 and TRBJ2-5; 9 bases are a match to TRBD1. Germline trimming cut 6 bases from V and 5 bases from J; bases unmatched to any gene: 4. CDR1 and CDR2 from the germline V gene are SNHLY and FYNNEI. The CDR3 consists of 13 residues. CDR3 nucleotide sequence: TGTGCCAGCAGATGGGACAGGGTTGAGACCCAGTACTTC. Translated: CASRWDRVETQYF. Together with reference TRBV2 and TRBJ2-5, the CDR3 gives the full variable domain: EPEVTQTPSHQVTQMGQEVILRCVPISNHLYFYWYRQILGQKVEFLVSFYNNEISEKSEIFDDQFSVERPDGSNFTLKIRSTKLEDSAMYFCASRWDRVETQYFGPGTRLLVL.

The V call is TRBV4-2, the J call TRBJ2-5, with TRBD1 matching over 8 bases. The CDR3 is 14 amino acids. The V gene's germline CDR1 is LGHNA and CDR2 YNFKEQ. The junction had 1 base not matched to a gene; V was cut back by 0 bases and J by 4 bases. CDR3 sequence (DNA): TGTGCCAGCAGCCAAGACAGGGGGCCAGAGACCCAGTACTTC. As protein: CASSQDRGPETQYF.

The rearrangement joins TRBV16 to TRBJ1-5; a possible D gene is TRBD1 (6 bases). This CDR3 spans 14 amino acids. Germline CDR1 KGHSY, CDR2 FQNENV. V lost 2 bases and J lost 2, with 7 bases in between. The CDR3 nucleotides read TGTGCCAGCAGCCAAGGGGGCGGCAATCAGCCCCAGCATTTT. Translation gives CASSQGGGNQPQHF.

CDR3 DNA sequence: TGTGCCAGCAGCGTAGGAGGGACAGACTACGAGCAGTACTTC. It encodes CASSVGGTDYEQYF. This chain joins TRBV9 and TRBJ2-5; 7 bases fit TRBD1. Near its end, the DNA agrees better with TRBJ2-7, so the J call may be wrong. The CDR3 spans 14 residues. Germline-derived CDR1 and CDR2 are SGDLS and YYNGEE.

The chain uses TRBV6-6 and TRBJ1-2; maybe TRBD1 (5 bases). This CDR3 region has 13 residues. The germline V gene has CDR1 MNHNY and CDR2 SVGAGI (reference sequence). Deletions cut 2 bases from V and 8 bases from J, with 12 bases between. CDR3 nucleotides: TGTGCCAGCAGTTACAAACGGGGGGACGGCTACACCTTC. Encoded protein: CASSYKRGDGYTF.

The rearrangement uses TRBV27 and TRBJ1-4, with D tentatively TRBD1 (6 bases). Trimming took 2 bases from V and 4 from J, leaving 8 bases between them. Germline V gene lookup returns CDR1 MNHEY and CDR2 SMNVEV (reference sequence). The CDR3 loop spans 14 amino acids. The CDR3: CASSLGGNNEKLFF. The CDR3 bases are TGTGCCAGCAGTTTAGGGGGCAATAATGAAAAACTGTTTTTT.

J is TRBJ2-2 and V is TRBV6-1; D possibly corresponds to TRBD1 (5 bases). The germline CDR1 and CDR2 sequences are MNHNS and SASEGT. The V and J ends lost 6 bases and 7 bases respectively, with 12 bases between them. The CDR3 length is 13 residues. CDR3 DNA: TGTGCCAGCAGCCTGACAGAGAACGGGGAGCTGTTTTTT. As protein: CASSLTENGELFF.

The rearrangement uses TRBV28 and TRBJ1-6, with 8 bases that match TRBD1. The CDR3 contains 15 residues. Germline loops: CDR1 MDHEN, CDR2 SYDVKM. V shed 3 bases, J shed 9 bases, and the junction held 7 bases outside the gene matches. CDR3 DNA sequence: TGTGCCAGCAGTTTGCCGCAGGGGGCAAGTTCACCCCTCCACTTT. It yields the protein CASSLPQGASSPLHF.

The genes are TRBV6-5 and TRBJ2-3; the match to TRBD2 covers 10 bases. Germline loops: CDR1 MNHEY, CDR2 SVGAGI. CDR3 size: 13 residues. The V gene end was trimmed by 4 bases and the J gene end by 14 bases; junction bases not matched to a gene: 9. The CDR3 sequence is CASSLGSGGAAYF. In DNA, the CDR3 is TGTGCCAGCAGTTTGGGAAGCGGGGGGGCCGCGTATTTT.

The chain uses TRBV19 and TRBJ1-2, with D possibly matching TRBD1 (6 bases). V was pared by 5 bases and J by 4 bases, with 14 bases between. The CDR3 is 14 residues long. Per the germline V gene, CDR1 is LNHDA and CDR2 is SQIVND (reference sequence). CDR3 DNA: TGTGCCAGTAGTGTGCAGGGGAAGACCTATGGCTACACCTTC. As protein: CASSVQGKTYGYTF.

This sequence joins TRBV11-2 and TRBJ2-7; D unresolved. V dropped 1 base and J dropped 3 bases, with 7 bases sitting between them. The CDR3 is 13 residues long. Germline V gene lookup returns CDR1 SGHAT and CDR2 FQNNGV. Here the CDR3 reads CASSLVLSYEQYF. CDR3 coding DNA: TGTGCCAGCAGCTTAGTTCTGAGCTACGAGCAGTACTTC.

The V and J genes are TRBV19 and TRBJ2-7; 8 bases are shared with TRBD1. The V gene end was trimmed by 5 bases and the J gene end by 2 bases; junction bases not matched to a gene: 5. Germline lookup yields CDR1 LNHDA and CDR2 SQIVND (reference sequence). The CDR3 has 14 amino acids. CDR3 nucleotide sequence: TGTGCCAGTAGTTTTCAGGGGGCCCCCTACGAGCAGTACTTC. Its protein is CASSFQGAPYEQYF.

The chain recombines TRBV12-5 with TRBJ2-2; a possible D gene is TRBD2 (6 bases). The CDR3 is 15 residues long. The ends were cut back, 2 bases at V and 2 bases at J, with 9 bases in the middle. Germline V CDR1 and CDR2: LGHNT, FRNRAP. CDR3 protein: CASGLRTTNTGELFF. Written as DNA, the CDR3 is TGTGCTAGTGGTTTGAGGACTACCAACACCGGGGAGCTGTTTTTT.